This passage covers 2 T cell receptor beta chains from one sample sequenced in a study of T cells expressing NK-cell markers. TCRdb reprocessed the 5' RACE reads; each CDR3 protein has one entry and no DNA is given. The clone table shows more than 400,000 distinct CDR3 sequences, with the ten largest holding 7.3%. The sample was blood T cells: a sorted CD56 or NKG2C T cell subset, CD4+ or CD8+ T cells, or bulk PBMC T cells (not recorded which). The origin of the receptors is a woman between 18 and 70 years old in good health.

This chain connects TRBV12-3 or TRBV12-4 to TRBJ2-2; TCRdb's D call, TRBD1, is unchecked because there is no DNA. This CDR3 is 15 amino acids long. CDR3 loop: CASSRGVLNTGELFF.

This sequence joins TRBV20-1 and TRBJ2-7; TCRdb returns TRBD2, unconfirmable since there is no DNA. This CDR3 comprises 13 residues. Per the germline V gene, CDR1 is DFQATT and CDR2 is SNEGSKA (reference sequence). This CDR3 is CSAREGNSYEQYF.